This passage covers 27 T cell receptor beta chains from one sample sequenced in a study of blood T cell dynamics during melanoma immunotherapy. The protocol was immunoSEQ multiplex PCR, while the TCRdb copy is restricted to in-frame clones and leaves out a portion. The table records some 14,000 clones, 92% of them present only once. Time point given: week 3, after first cycle of checkpoint inhibitor. Sequenced here: blood, sampled from a patient treated with checkpoint blockade. These receptors were collected from a human donor with melanoma.

The rearrangement joins TRBV11-2 to TRBJ2-1, with 7 bases identical to TRBD1. V shed 5 bases and J 6 bases; nucleotides not matched to a gene: 13. The CDR3 is 16 amino acids. Germline V gene lookup returns CDR1 SGHAT and CDR2 FQNNGV. CDR3 DNA sequence: TGTGCCAGCAGCCCGTTGAGGGGACAGCCATCCAATGAGCAGTTCTTC. Amino acid sequence: CASSPLRGQPSNEQFF.

This sequence joins TRBV6-5 and TRBJ1-5; 7 positions agree with TRBD1. The CDR3 spans 14 residues. Unmatched junction bases numbered 2, after V lost 5 bases and J lost 1 base. Germline values: CDR1 MNHEY, CDR2 SVGAGI. CDR3: CASSQGGSNQPQHF. Written as DNA, the CDR3 is TGTGCCAGCAGTCAGGGGGGAAGCAATCAGCCCCAGCATTTT.

The count of this clone is one. CDR3 protein: CASSEKPRQTTQYF. CDR3 DNA sequence: TGTGCCAGCAGTGAAAAGCCGCGACAGACTACGCAGTATTTT. The J gene is TRBJ2-3, the V gene TRBV6-1; tentative D call: TRBD1 (5 bases). Germline CDR1 is MNHNS and CDR2 is SASEGT. The length of the CDR3 is 14 residues. The germline V and J ends were trimmed by 2 bases and 8 bases, with 14 bases remaining between them.

The J gene is TRBJ2-5, the V gene TRBV5-5; no reliable D call. Trimming pared 4 bases from V and 4 bases from J, leaving 14 bases between. Germline CDR1 SGHKS, CDR2 YYEKEE (reference sequence). The CDR3 totals 14 residues. The CDR3 nucleotides are TGTGCCAGCAGCAGGGCCTCAACCACAGAGACCCAGTACTTC. Amino acid sequence: CASSRASTTETQYF.

This chain connects TRBV2 to TRBJ2-1, with D possibly being TRBD1 (6 bases). The CDR3 is made up of 13 amino acids. V was clipped by 3 bases and J by 7 bases, with 10 bases between them. Germline CDR1 reads SNHLY; CDR2 reads FYNNEI. CDR3 amino acids: CASSEVRGNEQFF. In DNA form, the CDR3 reads TGTGCCAGCAGTGAGGTCAGGGGTAATGAGCAGTTCTTC.

This clone was seen a few times. This sequence joins TRBV6-1 and TRBJ2-1; D gene uncertain. V was clipped by 5 bases and J by 5 bases, with 13 bases between them. There are 14 residues in the CDR3. From germline, CDR1 is MNHNS and CDR2 SASEGT. CDR3 region: CASSRDNTHNEQFF. The CDR3, as DNA: TGTGCCAGCAGTCGAGATAATACTCACAATGAGCAGTTCTTC.

Only one count was recorded for this clone. The rearrangement uses TRBV7-2 and TRBJ2-1; 13 nucleotides match TRBD2. CDR1 and CDR2 from the germline V gene are SGHTA and FQGNSA. This CDR3 is built from 16 residues. V trimming: 0 bases; J trimming: 10 bases; junction bases outside the gene matches: 6. CDR3 DNA: TGTGCCAGCAGCTTAGCGGGACTAGCGGGATCCGAAGAGCAGTTCTTC. Translated: CASSLAGLAGSEEQFF.

This sequence joins TRBV19 and TRBJ1-1; a weak D match, TRBD1 (5 bases). V was trimmed by 7 bases and J by 1 base, leaving 16 bases between them. Germline CDR1 LNHDA, CDR2 SQIVND (reference sequence). This CDR3 spans 15 amino acids. CDR3 residues: CASTPRGGENTEAFF. CDR3 bases: TGTGCCAGTACCCCCCGGGGGGGGGAGAACACTGAAGCTTTCTTT.

The V and J genes are TRBV7-9 and TRBJ2-5; D not certain. The length of the CDR3 is 11 residues. Trimming cost V 4 bases and J 11 bases, with 11 bases left between them. Germline CDR1 is SEHNR and CDR2 is FQNEAQ (reference sequence). CDR3 sequence: CASSSTGEQYF. CDR3 nucleotides: TGTGCCAGCAGCTCCACTGGTGAGCAGTACTTC.

This rearrangement joins TRBV28 to TRBJ1-5; D ambiguous. The CDR3 loop spans 17 amino acids. V was shortened by 3 bases and J by 0 bases, with 15 bases between the two germline ends. The germline CDR1 and CDR2 sequences are MDHEN and SYDVKM. The CDR3 reads CASSLIGSPYSNQPQHF. In DNA, the CDR3 is TGTGCCAGCAGTTTGATCGGCAGCCCTTATAGCAATCAGCCCCAGCATTTT.

J is TRBJ1-1 and V is TRBV5-1; D might be TRBD1 (6 bases). Between the trimmed V and J ends, which lost 7 bases and 0 bases, there was a span of 10 bases. Germline V gene data show CDR1 as SGHRS and CDR2 as YFSETQ. The CDR3 sequence is 13 residues long. DNA of the CDR3: TGCGCCAGCGGCGGACAGATGAACACTGAAGCTTTCTTT. It codes for CASGGQMNTEAFF.

This chain uses TRBV13 with TRBJ1-2; 8 bases are a match to TRBD1. The CDR3 contains 14 residues. With 5 bases clipped from V and 5 bases from J, the junction kept 7 bases outside the gene matches. Germline V gene sequence: CDR1 PRHDT, CDR2 FYEKMQ (reference sequence). Here the CDR3 reads CASSLGQGGYGYTF. DNA for the CDR3: TGTGCCAGCAGCCTCGGACAGGGAGGATATGGCTACACCTTC.

The V and J genes are TRBV6-1 and TRBJ2-7, with D possibly being TRBD1 (6 bases). Deletions cut 1 base from V and 3 bases from J, with 16 bases between. There are 16 residues in the CDR3. In germline, CDR1 is MNHNS, CDR2 SASEGT. CDR3 sequence (DNA): TGTGCCAGCAGTGAAGAGGACAGTCGGTCGTTCTACGAGCAGTACTTC. Residues: CASSEEDSRSFYEQYF.

The chain employs TRBV6-4 and TRBJ2-1; 12 nucleotides agree with TRBD1. The CDR3 runs 15 residues. The ends lost 7 bases at V and 8 bases at J; junction bases unmatched: 9. CDR1 MRHNA and CDR2 SNTAGT come from the germline V gene. CDR3 coding DNA: TGTGCCAGCAAGCATTTAGGGACAGGGGGCCATGAGCAGTTCTTC. Protein product: CASKHLGTGGHEQFF.

The rearrangement uses TRBV5-1 and TRBJ2-7; the match to TRBD1 covers 9 bases. Germline loops: CDR1 SGHRS, CDR2 YFSETQ. V dropped 4 bases and J dropped 0; count of bases not matched to a gene: 5. The CDR3 is 15 amino acids. The CDR3 region has the DNA TGCGCCAGCAGCCCGGGACAGGGAAGCTCCTACGAGCAGTACTTC. This sequence encodes CASSPGQGSSYEQYF.

V usage is TRBV7-9 and J usage is TRBJ2-1, with 9 positions matching TRBD1. Germline-derived CDR1 and CDR2 are SEHNR and FQNEAQ (reference sequence). V was clipped by 4 bases and J by 8 bases; unmatched bases: 6. This CDR3 is 14 amino acids long. CDR3 residues: CASSYLQGADEQFF. The CDR3 region has the DNA TGTGCCAGCAGCTACTTACAGGGGGCTGATGAGCAGTTCTTC. Supplemented by reference TRBV7-9 and TRBJ2-1, the full variable domain reads DTGVSQNPRHKITKRGQNVTFRCDPISEHNRLYWYRQTLGQGPEFLTYFQNEAQLEKSRLLSDRFSAERPKGSFSTLEIQRTEQGDSAMYLCASSYLQGADEQFFGPGTRLTVL.

V gene TRBV9 combines with J gene TRBJ1-5; the D is unclear. V was trimmed by 4 bases and J by 9 bases, leaving 14 bases between them. There are 13 residues in the CDR3. CDR1 and CDR2 (germline): SGDLS, YYNGEE. The CDR3 reads CASSSGLEPPQHF. The DNA of the CDR3 is TGTGCCAGCAGCTCAGGACTTGAACCGCCCCAGCATTTT.

This rearrangement joins TRBV5-1 to TRBJ1-6, with TRBD1 as a possible D gene (5 bases). Trimming left V 4 bases short and J 5 bases short, with 22 bases between. Germline assignment: CDR1 SGHRS and CDR2 YFSETQ. This CDR3 has 18 residues. The DNA for the CDR3 is TGCGCCAGCAGCCCCCGTTTCAATCTTGGGACCGATAATTCACCCCTCCACTTT. Its protein product is CASSPRFNLGTDNSPLHF.

The rearrangement joins TRBV5-1 to TRBJ2-1, with D tentatively TRBD2 (5 bases). This CDR3 contains 13 residues. The germline CDR1 and CDR2 sequences are SGHRS and YFSETQ. V was clipped by 6 bases and J by 9 bases, with 16 bases between them. DNA of the CDR3: TGCGCCAGCACCATGGAGGCTAGAGGTGAGCAGTTCTTC. Its translation: CASTMEARGEQFF.

The chain uses TRBV28 and TRBJ1-1, with a tentative D call TRBD1 (5 bases). V was shortened by 4 bases and J by 11 bases, with 11 bases between the two germline ends. The germline CDR1 and CDR2 sequences are MDHEN and SYDVKM. This CDR3 region has 11 residues. The CDR3 spells CASSWAAGAFF. The CDR3 DNA is TGTGCCAGCAGTTGGGCGGCAGGGGCTTTCTTT.

The CDR3 nucleotides are TGCGCCAGCAGCTTACCTACAGGGGGTCTTACTGAAGCTTTCTTT. It is translated as CASSLPTGGLTEAFF. The chain carries TRBV5-1 and TRBJ1-1; 8 bases match TRBD1. The V segment lost 2 bases and the J segment 5 bases; nucleotides outside the gene matches: 8. The germline V gene encodes CDR1 SGHRS and CDR2 YFSETQ. This CDR3 contains 15 residues.

The rearrangement links TRBV6-5 to TRBJ2-5; D not certain. Trimming stripped 5 bases from V and 2 bases from J, with 6 bases between. This CDR3 region has 12 residues. Germline V gene sequence: CDR1 MNHEY, CDR2 SVGAGI. Here the CDR3 reads CASSTPQETQYF. CDR3 in DNA: TGTGCCAGCAGTACCCCTCAAGAGACCCAGTACTTC.

This clone was picked up a small number of times. The chain links TRBV19 to TRBJ1-6; D unresolved. Germline V gene lookup returns CDR1 LNHDA and CDR2 SQIVND (reference sequence). The CDR3 contains 10 residues. CDR3 loop: CGPRGSPLHF. Written as DNA, the CDR3 is TGTGGGCCCCGAGGTTCACCCCTCCACTTT. Full variable domain (rest looked up from reference TRBV19 and TRBJ1-6): DGGITQSPKYLFRKEGQNVTLSCEQNLNHDAMYWYRQDPGQGLRLIYYSQIVNDFQKGDIAEGYSVSREKKESFPLTVTSAQKNPTAFYLCGPRGSPLHFGNGTRLTVT.

V is TRBV27 and J is TRBJ2-1, with 11 bases fitting TRBD2. The V segment lost 3 bases and the J segment 8 bases; nucleotides outside the gene matches: 15. The germline CDR1 and CDR2 sequences are MNHEY and SMNVEV (reference sequence). This CDR3 has 18 residues. The CDR3 coding sequence is TGTGCCAGCAGTTTCTACCCCTTGACTAGCGGGACTTTCCATGAGCAGTTCTTC. As protein: CASSFYPLTSGTFHEQFF.

This sequence joins TRBV6-4 and TRBJ1-1, with 7 bases identical to TRBD1. CDR1 and CDR2 from the germline V gene are MRHNA and SNTAGT. V was pared by 9 bases and J by 5 bases, with 6 bases of the junction left unmatched. This CDR3 is built from 12 residues. The CDR3 loop is CASRTGGTEAFF. In DNA form, the CDR3 reads TGTGCCAGTAGGACAGGCGGGACTGAAGCTTTCTTT.

The chain carries TRBV18 and TRBJ1-2; 7 bases agree with TRBD1. The CDR3 extends over 16 amino acids. Losses at the gene ends were 6 bases for V and 4 bases for J; bases not matched to a gene: 14. The germline CDR1 and CDR2 sequences are KGHSH and LQKENI. The CDR3 loop is CASSLTKTGTGYGYTF. The CDR3 nucleotides are TGTGCCAGCTCCCTTACCAAGACAGGGACGGGCTATGGCTACACCTTC.

Concerning this clone itself: The conserved phenylalanine or tryptophan is not found at the CDR3 terminus, so this likely reflects a read error. The V gene is TRBV5-5, the J gene TRBJ2-3; D remains unclear. CDR1 and CDR2 (germline): SGHKS, YYEKEE (reference sequence). Trimming removed 1 base at V and 0 bases at J, with 9 bases between. This CDR3 contains 15 residues. CDR3 DNA: TGTGCCAGCAGCTTGATCACAGCTAGCACAGATACGCAGTATTCT. It specifies CASSLITASTDTQYS.